This TCR beta chain was captured in a study of T cells in localized non-small cell lung cancer (TCRdb year 2020). Notes on the research overall: The study examined T cell repertoires in approximately 240 patients with early-stage NSCLC and compared tumors with uninvolved tumor-adjacent lungs. The cohort was made up of around 240 treatment-naive NSCLC patients whose localized lung tumors had been resected. A mean age of roughly 64 years was recorded for the NSCLC patients, of whom more than 120 were male and about a hundred were female. Summary of the overall study and its limitations: A median of about 50 of the top 100 tumor clones turned up in the paired uninvolved adjacent lung, and 25 to 30 of those clones also ranked among the top 100 of that same adjacent lung. Uninvolved tumor-adjacent lung showed the highest T cell clonality, higher than tumor, which suggests more focused antigenic responses in the uninvolved tumor-adjacent lung. Multi-region tumor sequencing was not performed, so intratumor heterogeneity could not be excluded. Because the study design was exploratory, TCR variables were selected using unadjusted p-values without false-discovery rate correction. Higher blood T cell density associated with longer overall survival, while higher adjacent-lung clonality associated with shorter survival.

At diagnosis, tumor, uninvolved tumor-adjacent lung and peripheral blood were collected and then preserved as a mix of FFPE and fresh-frozen material. For TCR repertoire profiling, the blood samples were analyzed as peripheral blood mononuclear cells. The CDR3 measures 14 amino acids from cysteine to phenylalanine. Here the CDR3 DNA is all that survives: 42 bases in frame from base 1. As encoded in the germline V gene, CDR1 is MNHNS while CDR2 is SASEGT. A distance of 8 bases separates the germline ends of V and J, which lose 1 base and 4 bases respectively. Comments on this clone: There is no known antigen for this receptor. No base quality information exists; no much larger clone differs at one position.

TCR beta CDR3 regions were sequenced from DNA using the immunoSEQ Assay. Concerning the study's data processing: To compute T cell density, TCR beta template counts were normalized to usable DNA, which was estimated by amplifying housekeeping genes. Richness was estimated using the preseqR package, with extrapolation to 400,000 templates for PBMC samples and to 120,000 templates for tissue samples. Clonality was defined as one minus Pielou's evenness. Tissue-enriched TCRs were identified by differential abundance testing using productive amino-acid clonotypes, minimum total count 5 and alpha 0.1. The Jaccard Index and the Morisita Overlap Index were used to measure repertoire overlap between compartments. TCR beta CDR3s were clustered by GLIPH together with public tetramer-defined viral CDR3s, and at least three viral sequences plus V-gene enrichment were required for viral motifs. TCRdb mirrors the immuneACCESS table, restricted to in-frame sequences. Some clones are absent from its copies; in checked studies, under half trace to an unresolved V gene, and the reason for the others is unknown. V, J and clone size reflect that table, while D and trimming were determined from the DNA. In all, the sample holds 70,000 to 95,000 clones, and approximately 91% of those were seen once. The top ten clones comprise 4.1% of the sample.

The sequence is built from TRBV6-1 and TRBJ2-1; D gene: possibly TRBD1, on 6 matching bases. The clonotype originates from a woman aged 40 to 75 with stage II squamous cell lung carcinoma. Sample: PBMCs, taken before any cancer treatment. The DNA sequence follows: TGTGCCAGCAGTGAAGGGACAGTTTACAATGAGCAGTTCTTC. It is translated as CASSEGTVYNEQFF.